This TCR beta chain is drawn from a study of beta chain features in type 1 diabetes. Note on this clone: Its target is unknown.

Study-wide points: Moderately but significantly shorter TCRB CDR3s were found in Type 1 diabetes patients in all four CD4+ subsets.

As every portion of the isolated RNA was reverse transcribed, the sequencing read expressed TCRB transcripts. The protocol was immunoSEQ multiplex PCR, while the TCRdb copy is restricted to in-frame clones and leaves out a portion. The sample contains roughly 230,000 clones, approximately 10% of which appear only once. The source material was naive CD4+ T cells from blood. This clonotype originated in a man aged 25-45 years with type 1 diabetes.

The CDR3 nucleotides read TGCGCCAGCAGCTTGGGGGGCTTCAGGGAGACCCAGTACTTC. This translates into CASSLGGFRETQYF. The chain employs TRBV5-1 and TRBJ2-5; possibly TRBD1 for D (5 bases). The length of the CDR3 is 14 residues. V was pared by 0 bases and J by 5 bases, with 11 bases between. Germline V lookup: CDR1 SGHRS, CDR2 YFSETQ. The full variable domain, completed using reference TRBV5-1 and TRBJ2-5, is KAGVTQTPRYLIKTRGQQVTLSCSPISGHRSVSWYQQTPGQGLQFLFEYFSETQRNKGNFPGRFSGRQFSNSRSEMNVSTLELGDSALYLCASSLGGFRETQYFGPGTRLLVL.